A single sample gave rise to the 10 T cell receptor beta chains below, sequenced in a study of OX40 agonist ivuxolimab in advanced cancers. The repertoire was sequenced with immunoSEQ multiplex PCR; TCRdb's copy has only in-frame clones and lacks some. The sample holds approximately 61,000 clones; roughly nine tenths are singletons and the top ten take around 20%. This sample comprised CD4+ or CD8+ T cells sorted from blood, obtained in a trial of the OX40 agonist ivuxolimab. The receptors here all came from an adult with an advanced solid tumor such as melanoma, head and neck, liver or kidney cancer.

This chain uses TRBV9 with TRBJ1-2; TRBD1 might be the D (5 bases). The CDR3 totals 17 residues. With 3 bases removed from V and 2 bases from J, the gap between germline ends came to 20 bases. The germline V gene has CDR1 SGDLS and CDR2 YYNGEE. The CDR3 loop reads CASSEGHYPPGNYGYTF. The CDR3 DNA follows: TGTGCCAGCAGCGAAGGACACTACCCGCCCGGGAACTATGGCTACACCTTC.

The chain recombines TRBV5-4 with TRBJ2-1, with D perhaps TRBD1 or TRBD2 (5 bases each). Trimming removed 2 bases at V and 0 bases at J, with 15 bases between. This CDR3 spans 17 amino acids. Per germline, CDR1 SGHNT and CDR2 YYREEE (reference sequence). Here the CDR3 reads CASSLETGTHSYNEQFF. The CDR3 nucleotides read TGTGCCAGCAGCTTAGAAACCGGGACCCACTCCTACAATGAGCAGTTCTTC.

This CDR3 is CASSPRDRDTGELFF. The CDR3 coding sequence is TGTGCCAGCAGTCCCCGGGACAGGGACACCGGGGAGCTGTTTTTT. The V and J genes are TRBV25-1 and TRBJ2-2, with TRBD1 identical over 9 bases. The CDR3 covers 15 residues. Germline assignment: CDR1 MGHDK and CDR2 SYGVNS. Trimming removed 5 bases from V and 3 bases from J; junction bases left unmatched: 4.

This clone came up a few times. V gene TRBV10-3 combines with J gene TRBJ1-2; 11 nucleotides match TRBD1. V dropped 1 base and J dropped 4; count of bases not matched to a gene: 5. The CDR3 runs 16 residues. The V gene's germline CDR1 is ENHRY and CDR2 SYGVKD. Here the CDR3 reads CAISEWTGGAPYGYTF. The CDR3 nucleotides are TGTGCCATCAGTGAGTGGACAGGGGGCGCGCCCTATGGCTACACCTTC.

The CDR3 DNA reads as TGTGCCAGCTCACCAGATGGAGGCACTGAAGCTTTCTTT. Protein sequence: CASSPDGGTEAFF. The chain carries TRBV18 and TRBJ1-1, with no clear D. V lost 2 bases and J 4 bases, leaving 8 bases between the germline ends. CDR1 KGHSH and CDR2 LQKENI come from the germline V gene. The CDR3 contains 13 residues.

The chain links TRBV4-1 to TRBJ1-1; tentative D call: TRBD1 (6 bases). Germline V gives CDR1 MGHRA, CDR2 YSYEKL. The CDR3 loop spans 16 amino acids. V was trimmed by 3 bases and J by 6 bases, leaving 20 bases between them. CDR3 DNA: TGCGCCAGCAGCCACCTCCCGGGACCAGGGGCACCTGAAGCTTTCTTT. The encoded protein is CASSHLPGPGAPEAFF.

V usage is TRBV2 and J usage is TRBJ2-5, with D possibly being TRBD1 or TRBD2 (6 bases each). Looked up from germline, CDR1 is SNHLY and CDR2 is FYNNEI. CDR3 length equals 14 residues. Trimming removed 5 bases at V and 4 bases at J, with 14 bases between. The DNA for the CDR3 is TGTGCCAGCAGTCTGGGGGGCCGGGGAGAGACCCAGTACTTC. Translation gives CASSLGGRGETQYF.

The J gene is TRBJ2-7, the V gene TRBV6-8; 11 bases line up with TRBD1. This CDR3 region has 16 residues. Trimming at V came to 2 bases and at J to 1 base, leaving 4 bases not matched to a gene. Germline CDR1 is MNHGY and CDR2 is SAAAGT. CDR3 coding DNA: TGTGCCAGCAGTTACAGGACAGGGGGCGCATCCTACGAGCAGTACTTC. Its translation: CASSYRTGGASYEQYF.

The gene calls are TRBV7-6 and TRBJ1-1, with a possible D match to TRBD1 (6 bases). Germline V gives CDR1 SGHVS, CDR2 FNYEAQ. The V end was cut by 2 bases, the J end by 2 bases, with 12 bases between. The CDR3 length is 15 residues. The CDR3 DNA follows: TGTGCCAGCAGCTTAACAGGGAGCGAAAACACTGAAGCTTTCTTT. Translating it yields CASSLTGSENTEAFF.

The rearrangement uses TRBV5-1 and TRBJ2-3; 13 positions agree with TRBD2. The CDR3 spans 16 residues. The germline CDR1 and CDR2 sequences are SGHRS and YFSETQ. The J segment lost 6 bases and the V segment lost 1 base, leaving 5 bases of the junction unmatched. The CDR3 bases are TGCGCCAGCAGCTTGACTAGCGGGGGGGTGCTCGATACGCAGTATTTT. Encoded protein: CASSLTSGGVLDTQYF. The full variable domain, in which reference TRBV5-1 and TRBJ2-3 provide the parts outside the CDR3, is KAGVTQTPRYLIKTRGQQVTLSCSPISGHRSVSWYQQTPGQGLQFLFEYFSETQRNKGNFPGRFSGRQFSNSRSEMNVSTLELGDSALYLCASSLTSGGVLDTQYFGPGTRLTVL.